The 12 T cell receptor beta chains below all came from one sample that was sequenced in a study of early T cells in non-severe SARS-CoV-2 infection. TCRdb reprocessed the 5' RACE reads via MiXCR and lists one record per CDR3 protein. The profile shows around 55,000 distinct CDR3 sequences, just under 15% of them singletons. The sample was whole blood, taken at baseline. These receptors originate from an adult who was a healthcare worker with PCR-confirmed SARS-CoV-2 infection or an uninfected control (not recorded which).

The chain recombines TRBV10-2 with TRBJ2-3, with D possibly TRBD1 on 6 matching bases. V was trimmed by 2 bases and J by 5 bases, leaving 11 bases between them. The germline gives CDR1 WSHSY, CDR2 SAAADI. This CDR3 has 14 residues. CDR3 amino acids: CASSEMGAQDTQYF. Here the CDR3 DNA reads TGCGCCAGCAGTGAGATGGGGGCGCAAGATACGCAGTATTTT.

The chain links TRBV6-2 or TRBV6-3 to TRBJ1-4; D ambiguous. V lost 5 bases to trimming and J lost 3 bases, with 10 bases between them. The CDR3 sequence is 14 residues long. From germline, CDR1 is MNHEY and CDR2 SVGEGT. CDR3 sequence reads: CASSLPGANEKLFF. The CDR3 coding sequence is TGTGCCAGCAGTCTACCCGGGGCTAATGAAAAACTGTTTTTT.

This clonotype was found a few times. This sequence joins TRBV3-1 and TRBJ2-1; TRBD2 agrees at 7 bases. The V gene's germline CDR1 is LGHDT and CDR2 YNNKEL (reference sequence). Unmatched junction bases numbered 14, after V lost 6 bases and J lost 9 bases. CDR3 size: 15 residues. Written as DNA, the CDR3 is TGTGCCAGCAGTCATCGGGAGGAAGGGATCCGTGAGCAGTTCTTC. Amino acid sequence: CASSHREEGIREQFF.

In this sample, this clonotype turned up many times. The genes are TRBV28 and TRBJ2-2; D call uncertain. The germline V gene has CDR1 MDHEN and CDR2 SYDVKM. CDR3 size: 15 residues. The germline V and J ends were trimmed by 5 bases and 7 bases, with 17 bases remaining between them. CDR3 loop: CASSPLRGFSGELFF. The CDR3, as DNA: TGTGCCAGCAGTCCCCTCCGCGGTTTTAGCGGGGAGCTGTTTTTT.

This clonotype was picked up many times. The J gene is TRBJ2-5, the V gene TRBV20-1; D possibly matches TRBD1 or TRBD2 (5 bases each). CDR3 length equals 12 residues. The germline gives CDR1 DFQATT, CDR2 SNEGSKA (reference sequence). Trimming cost V 7 bases and J 1 base, with 10 bases left between them. The CDR3 protein is CSVAGAQETQYF. CDR3 in DNA: TGCAGTGTTGCCGGGGCCCAAGAGACCCAGTACTTC.

This clonotype was counted only a few times. The chain has TRBV12-3 or TRBV12-4 and TRBJ1-3; D is perhaps TRBD1 (5 bases). The CDR3 runs 15 residues. V was cut by 5 bases and J by 0 bases, with 11 bases left in between. CDR3 protein: CASSLGGNSGNTIYF. In nucleotides, the CDR3 is TGTGCCAGCAGTCTCGGGGGAAACTCTGGAAACACCATATATTTT.

This clonotype was seen ten or more times. The chain employs TRBV3-1 and TRBJ1-1; TRBD1 matches 7 bases. Per the germline V gene, CDR1 is LGHDT and CDR2 is YNNKEL (reference sequence). The CDR3 spans 13 residues. V was clipped by 3 bases and J by 4 bases; unmatched bases: 2. The CDR3 DNA reads as TGTGCCAGCAGCCACCCAGGGGGCACTGAAGCTTTCTTT. As protein: CASSHPGGTEAFF.

This clonotype occurred a few times. The chain carries TRBV6-1 and TRBJ2-1; 12 bases are shared with TRBD2. The CDR3 is 17 residues long. V shed 8 bases, J shed 0 bases, and the junction held 8 bases outside the gene matches. The germline gives CDR1 MNHNS, CDR2 SASEGT. CDR3 nucleotides: TGTGCCAGCTTAGGACTAGCGGGGCCGAGCTCCTACAATGAGCAGTTCTTC. Residues: CASLGLAGPSSYNEQFF.

The rearrangement joins TRBV5-1 to TRBJ2-3; the D is unclear. V was cut by 1 base and J by 1 base, with 4 bases left in between. The CDR3 is made up of 13 amino acids. Germline V gene lookup returns CDR1 SGHRS and CDR2 YFSETQ. In DNA form, the CDR3 reads TGCGCCAGCAGCTTGCAGGGCACAGATACGCAGTATTTT. It codes for CASSLQGTDTQYF.

This clonotype has ten or more counts. The gene calls are TRBV10-2 and TRBJ1-4, with 8 bases matching TRBD1. Germline V gene sequence: CDR1 WSHSY, CDR2 SAAADI. CDR3 length: 16 amino acids. Losses at the gene ends were 3 bases for V and 7 bases for J; bases not matched to a gene: 10. In nucleotides, the CDR3 is TGCGCCAGCAGTGACTTTGGACAGGGACCTTTTGAAAAACTGTTTTTT. Residues: CASSDFGQGPFEKLFF.

This clonotype was recorded a few times. The V and J genes are TRBV9 and TRBJ2-3; D perhaps matches TRBD2 (6 bases). Germline CDR1 reads SGDLS; CDR2 reads YYNGEE. V shed 0 bases and J shed 2 bases, with 13 bases lying between them. The CDR3 runs 16 residues. DNA for the CDR3: TGTGCCAGCAGCGTAGGGGTCGGGAGTCACACAGATACGCAGTATTTT. This encodes CASSVGVGSHTDTQYF.

The chain combines TRBV3-1 with TRBJ1-6, with 9 bases matching TRBD1. Per the germline V gene, CDR1 is LGHDT and CDR2 is YNNKEL (reference sequence). V was pared by 0 bases and J by 7 bases, with 1 base of the junction left unmatched. This CDR3 has 15 residues. This CDR3 reads CASSQEQGANSPLHF. CDR3 DNA: TGTGCCAGCAGCCAAGAACAGGGGGCAAATTCACCCCTCCACTTT.